This T cell receptor beta chain stems from a study of blood T cell repertoires in COVID-19. Participant ages covered about 18 to 89 years across 20 to 30 US areas. Clinical histories supplied by participants themselves formed the basis of cohort assignment. V lost 9 bases to trimming and J lost 8 bases; unmatched junction nucleotides: 10. Looked up from germline, CDR1 is WNHNN and CDR2 is SYGVQD (reference sequence). There are 14 residues in the CDR3. In the authors' workflow: By means of reference gene primer amplification, nucleated cell counts were estimated. Using immunoSEQ multiplex PCR, the repertoire was profiled, and TCRdb retains in-frame clones only, with some absent. V and J calls plus clone size are reproduced from that table; the DNA served to infer D and trimming. The sample has about 160,000 clones; roughly 90% are singletons.

Sequencing was carried out using PBMCs or T cells enriched from blood (not recorded which). This chain uses TRBV10-1 with TRBJ2-1, with 10 bases aligning to TRBD2. The sequence was collected from a woman aged 45 to 65 who had recovered from COVID-19. The CDR3 loop reads CARAHSGGRDEQFF. In nucleotides, the CDR3 is TGCGCCAGGGCCCATAGCGGGGGGCGTGATGAGCAGTTCTTC.